These 31 T cell receptor beta chains share one sample of origin, sequenced in a study of T-cell memory formation after mild COVID-19 listed by TCRdb under 2021. Library prep was done by 5' RACE. Sequencer: Illumina NovaSeq 6000. TCRdb trimmed public reads at Q25 via fastp, called clones via MiXCR and kept in-frame beta chains. Rows with one shared CDR3 protein collapse into an entry with the most common genes and DNA. In this sample the table shows roughly 170,000 distinct CDR3 sequences, around 21% of which occur a single time. The top ten clones comprise approximately 22% of the sample. The sequenced sample was PBMCs or a T cell subset sorted from them (not recorded which). The receptors were gathered from an adult woman who had mild COVID-19 (a few samples of this study predate the infection). The sample titles of this study are shuffled in the database, so cell type and time point are left out; the donor was told from shared clones.

The rearrangement uses TRBV20-1 and TRBJ1-3; D uncertain. Trimming pared 6 bases from V and 4 bases from J, leaving 19 bases between. CDR1 DFQATT and CDR2 SNEGSKA come from the germline V gene (reference sequence). The length of the CDR3 is 15 residues. The CDR3 is CSAPSEGRKGNTIYF. The CDR3 DNA reads as TGCAGTGCCCCCTCAGAGGGTAGAAAGGGAAACACCATATATTTT.

The chain uses TRBV2 and TRBJ2-2; 9 bases align to TRBD2. The CDR3 is 16 amino acids. Per the germline V gene, CDR1 is SNHLY and CDR2 is FYNNEI. J lost 7 bases, V lost 6 bases, and 12 bases had no gene match. CDR3 DNA sequence: TGTGCCAGCAGGGATAGCGGGAGCCCTACTGTCGGGGAGCTGTTTTTT. Protein sequence: CASRDSGSPTVGELFF.

V and J are TRBV25-1 and TRBJ1-3; D possibly corresponds to TRBD1 (6 bases). The CDR3 is 14 amino acids. Trimming pared 1 base from V and 6 bases from J, leaving 10 bases between. CDR1 MGHDK and CDR2 SYGVNS come from the germline V gene. The CDR3 here is CASSEWTAINTIYF. The CDR3, as DNA: TGTGCCAGCAGTGAATGGACAGCCATAAACACCATATATTTT.

The sample holds a few counts of this clonotype. This sequence joins TRBV5-1 and TRBJ1-1; no definite D call. Deletions cut 1 base from V and 0 bases from J, with 10 bases between. The CDR3 sequence is 15 residues long. Per germline, CDR1 SGHRS and CDR2 YFSETQ. In nucleotides, the CDR3 is TGCGCCAGCAGCTTGACAGCGAGTATGAACACTGAAGCTTTCTTT. Its protein is CASSLTASMNTEAFF.

This clonotype is medium-sized (0.01 to 0.1%) within its sample. The chain uses TRBV4-2 and TRBJ2-7, with 10 bases lining up with TRBD1. Germline CDR1 is LGHNA and CDR2 is YNFKEQ. Losses at the gene ends were 2 bases for V and 7 bases for J; bases not matched to a gene: 11. The CDR3 has 16 residues. The DNA of the CDR3 is TGTGCCAGCAGCCAAAAGGAAGGGACAGGGGCGCATGAGCAGTACTTC. Protein sequence: CASSQKEGTGAHEQYF.

CDR3 coding DNA: TGTGCCAGCTCACCTGAAGACAGCACCCCAGATACGCAGTATTTT. Amino acid sequence: CASSPEDSTPDTQYF. The J gene is TRBJ2-3, the V gene TRBV18; possible D gene TRBD1, 5 bases. CDR1 and CDR2 (germline): KGHSH, LQKENI. The CDR3 is made up of 15 amino acids. Trimming cost V 3 bases and J 4 bases, with 14 bases left between them.

In this sample, this clonotype turned up a few times. The chain links TRBV7-2 to TRBJ2-5; D possibly uses TRBD1 or TRBD2 (6 bases each). Germline V gene sequence: CDR1 SGHTA, CDR2 FQGNSA. V gave up 7 bases and J gave up 7 bases, with 22 bases separating them. The CDR3 is 15 residues long. CDR3 sequence: CASTEHEGVGGTQYF. CDR3 coding DNA: TGTGCCAGCACCGAACACGAGGGGGTCGGGGGGACCCAGTACTTC.

The J gene is TRBJ1-1, the V gene TRBV5-1; 8 nucleotides agree with TRBD1. The CDR3 totals 20 residues. Germline trimming cut 0 bases from V and 1 base from J; bases unmatched to any gene: 17. Germline V lookup: CDR1 SGHRS, CDR2 YFSETQ. The CDR3 bases are TGCGCCAGCAGCTTGGTGTTCATCCATAGCAGGGGGCGGCGGAACACTGAAGCTTTCTTT. Its protein is CASSLVFIHSRGRRNTEAFF.

This clonotype was detected a few times. The chain has TRBV7-9 and TRBJ2-7; D could derive from TRBD1 or TRBD2 (5 bases each). V lost 1 base and J lost 5, with 9 bases in between. In germline, CDR1 is SEHNR, CDR2 FQNEAQ (reference sequence). This CDR3 contains 13 residues. The CDR3 is CASSLVGVHEQYF. In nucleotides, the CDR3 is TGTGCCAGCAGCTTAGTGGGGGTCCACGAGCAGTACTTC.

The chain recombines TRBV5-1 with TRBJ2-7, with 9 bases identical to TRBD1. CDR1 SGHRS and CDR2 YFSETQ come from the germline V gene. CDR3 length: 14 amino acids. V lost 0 bases, J lost 5 bases, and 3 bases stayed unmatched. The CDR3 DNA follows: TGCGCCAGCAGCTTGGGGACAGGGGACGACGAGCAGTACTTC. This translates into CASSLGTGDDEQYF.

CDR3 protein: CASSQSLAGVSSGTQYF. The CDR3 nucleotides read TGCGCCAGCAGCCAATCGCTAGCGGGGGTGTCCTCGGGGACCCAGTACTTC. The J gene is TRBJ2-5, the V gene TRBV4-1; 10 bases fit TRBD2. J was trimmed by 7 bases and V by 2 bases; bases with no gene match: 13. Germline V gene data show CDR1 as MGHRA and CDR2 as YSYEKL. The CDR3 is 17 residues long.

This clonotype was observed a few times. The chain combines TRBV29-1 with TRBJ2-1; unclear D gene. This CDR3 contains 11 residues. Germline lookup yields CDR1 SQVTM and CDR2 ANQGSEA. V was cut by 3 bases and J by 6 bases, with 6 bases left in between. In nucleotides, the CDR3 is TGCAGCGTTGAGGCCAGCAATGAGCAGTTCTTC. It translates to CSVEASNEQFF.

This clonotype has a handful of counts. The chain recombines TRBV7-9 with TRBJ2-2; D may match TRBD1 or TRBD2 (5 bases each). CDR3 length equals 21 residues. Per germline, CDR1 SEHNR and CDR2 FQNEAQ (reference sequence). Deletions cut 1 base from V and 4 bases from J, with 28 bases between. The CDR3 coding sequence is TGTGCCAGCAGCTTAGGCCCCGGGACCGTTAACCCCCTGGATGGCACCGGGGAGCTGTTTTTT. This sequence encodes CASSLGPGTVNPLDGTGELFF.

This clonotype has only a few counts. The V gene is TRBV24-1, the J gene TRBJ2-5; D is uncertain. Trimming pared 7 bases from V and 5 bases from J, leaving 25 bases between. The CDR3 runs 17 residues. CDR1 is KGHDR, CDR2 SFDVKD, per germline. The CDR3: CATSGFGGGVSRETQYF. In nucleotides, the CDR3 is TGTGCCACCAGCGGGTTTGGCGGTGGAGTGTCCCGGGAGACCCAGTACTTC.

The chain couples TRBV6-6 to TRBJ1-6; D remains ambiguous. CDR3 size: 11 residues. Germline CDR1 reads MNHNY; CDR2 reads SVGAGI (reference sequence). V lost 6 bases and J lost 9, with 6 bases in between. The DNA of the CDR3 is TGTGCCAGCAGATCTGGTTCACCCCTCCACTTT. It encodes CASRSGSPLHF.

This clonotype was found a few times. This chain connects TRBV10-3 to TRBJ1-1, with D possibly matching TRBD1 (6 bases). This CDR3 has 20 amino acids. Trimming took 4 bases from V and 5 from J, leaving 32 bases between them. Germline-derived CDR1 and CDR2 are ENHRY and SYGVKD. The CDR3 loop reads CAISVWGGGHLSDQPTEAFF. CDR3 DNA sequence: TGTGCCATCAGTGTGTGGGGGGGGGGCCATCTGAGCGACCAACCGACTGAAGCTTTCTTT.

J is TRBJ1-5 and V is TRBV9; D remains ambiguous. This CDR3 region has 14 residues. From germline, CDR1 is SGDLS and CDR2 YYNGEE. Trimming left V 3 bases short and J 2 bases short, with 9 bases between. CDR3 sequence reads: CASSEDGGNQPQHF. For the CDR3, the DNA is TGTGCCAGCAGCGAGGACGGAGGCAATCAGCCCCAGCATTTT.

This clonotype was seen a few times. This rearrangement joins TRBV18 to TRBJ2-7, with TRBD1 identical over 8 bases. The germline V gene encodes CDR1 KGHSH and CDR2 LQKENI. The J segment lost 5 bases and the V segment lost 1 base, leaving 7 bases of the junction unmatched. The CDR3 contains 15 residues. The CDR3 spells CASSPRDQQGDEQYF. The CDR3, as DNA: TGTGCCAGCTCACCACGGGACCAACAGGGGGACGAGCAGTACTTC.

This clonotype was seen a handful of times. The V and J genes are TRBV7-9 and TRBJ2-1; D is unresolved. The CDR3 consists of 12 residues. Trimming cost V 0 bases and J 10 bases, with 7 bases left between them. The V gene's germline CDR1 is SEHNR and CDR2 FQNEAQ (reference sequence). The CDR3 protein is CASSLAYREQFF. The CDR3 coding sequence is TGTGCCAGCAGCTTAGCGTATCGCGAGCAGTTCTTC. Based on the CDR3 plus reference TRBV7-9 and TRBJ2-1, the full variable domain is DTGVSQNPRHKITKRGQNVTFRCDPISEHNRLYWYRQTLGQGPEFLTYFQNEAQLEKSRLLSDRFSAERPKGSFSTLEIQRTEQGDSAMYLCASSLAYREQFFGPGTRLTVL.

The chain couples TRBV5-5 to TRBJ2-5, with 13 positions matching TRBD2. The CDR3 is 17 residues long. CDR1 and CDR2 from the germline V gene are SGHKS and YYEKEE (reference sequence). V shed 5 bases and J 1 base; nucleotides not matched to a gene: 8. DNA for the CDR3: TGTGCCAGCAGTTTTTGGGGACTAGCGGGGCCCCAAGAGACCCAGTACTTC. Translated: CASSFWGLAGPQETQYF.

V gene TRBV10-3 combines with J gene TRBJ2-5; D unresolved. This CDR3 spans 13 amino acids. Looked up from germline, CDR1 is ENHRY and CDR2 is SYGVKD. Trimming left V 2 bases short and J 2 bases short, with 6 bases between. The CDR3: CAISEVGQETQYF. DNA for the CDR3: TGTGCCATCAGTGAGGTGGGGCAAGAGACCCAGTACTTC.

CDR3 DNA: TGCGCCAGCAGCCCTCTTGATACAAGTAGCCATGAGCAGTTCTTC. Translating it yields CASSPLDTSSHEQFF. This chain joins TRBV4-1 and TRBJ2-1; D gene uncertain. Trimming left V 4 bases short and J 8 bases short, with 18 bases between. This CDR3 contains 15 residues. Germline V lookup: CDR1 MGHRA, CDR2 YSYEKL.

This chain uses TRBV7-8 with TRBJ1-1, with D unclear. Germline-derived CDR1 and CDR2 are SGHVS and FQNEAQ. The CDR3 runs 16 residues. Trimming took 1 base from V and 2 from J, leaving 14 bases between them. CDR3 protein: CASSLEHTPFNTEAFF. The CDR3 nucleotides read TGTGCCAGCAGCTTAGAACATACCCCGTTTAACACTGAAGCTTTCTTT.

V usage is TRBV6-5 and J usage is TRBJ1-4, with D possibly matching TRBD1 (5 bases). Germline V gives CDR1 MNHEY, CDR2 SVGAGI. V shed 3 bases and J shed 3 bases, with 23 bases lying between them. The CDR3 runs 19 residues. CDR3: CASSYLPQNGLGPNEKLFF. CDR3 nucleotides: TGTGCCAGCAGTTATTTGCCCCAGAACGGGTTGGGGCCTAATGAAAAACTGTTTTTT.

The chain links TRBV28 to TRBJ2-5; 7 bases align to TRBD1. Trimming took 10 bases from V and 4 from J; bases not matched to a gene: 3. The CDR3 extends over 11 amino acids. Germline assignment: CDR1 MDHEN and CDR2 SYDVKM. The CDR3 nucleotides read TGTGCCACCGAGGGGGCAGAGACCCAGTACTTC. Residues: CATEGAETQYF.

The chain is built from TRBV12-3 or TRBV12-4 and TRBJ2-7; D uncertain. The CDR3 spans 12 residues. Deletions cut 3 bases from V and 7 bases from J, with 10 bases between. CDR3 protein: CASSFLPGEQYF. The CDR3 DNA follows: TGTGCCAGCAGTTTTCTCCCGGGTGAGCAGTACTTC.

This rearrangement joins TRBV24-1 to TRBJ2-2, with 7 bases lining up with TRBD1. Germline CDR1 reads KGHDR; CDR2 reads SFDVKD. The V gene end was trimmed by 8 bases and the J gene end by 1 base; junction bases not matched to a gene: 6. This CDR3 is built from 15 residues. The CDR3 here is CATICRDRNTGELFF. DNA of the CDR3: TGTGCCACCATTTGCCGGGACAGGAACACCGGGGAGCTGTTTTTT.

CDR3 protein: CASSFRGLYLSYNEQFF. CDR3 DNA sequence: TGTGCCAGCAGCTTCCGAGGCCTGTACCTATCCTACAATGAGCAGTTCTTC. The chain uses TRBV5-4 and TRBJ2-1; unclear D gene. The V end lost 2 bases, the J end lost 1 base, and 16 bases lay between the germline ends. Germline CDR1 is SGHNT and CDR2 is YYREEE (reference sequence). CDR3 length: 17 residues.

This clonotype was found many times. V usage is TRBV27 and J usage is TRBJ2-1; no clear D. The germline V and J ends were trimmed by 1 base and 5 bases, with 6 bases remaining between them. CDR1 is MNHEY, CDR2 SMNVEV, per germline (reference sequence). This CDR3 region has 13 residues. CDR3 residues: CASSLYSNNEQFF. CDR3 DNA sequence: TGTGCCAGCAGTTTATATTCCAACAATGAGCAGTTCTTC.

A few counts support this clonotype. This sequence joins TRBV27 and TRBJ2-2; D unresolved. V was shortened by 6 bases and J by 8 bases, with 10 bases between the two germline ends. CDR3 length: 12 residues. Germline values: CDR1 MNHEY, CDR2 SMNVEV (reference sequence). This CDR3 reads CASRHPPGELFF. CDR3 DNA: TGTGCCAGCAGACACCCCCCAGGGGAGCTGTTTTTT.

The V call is TRBV11-1, the J call TRBJ2-4; possible D gene TRBD2, 6 bases. Per the germline V gene, CDR1 is SGHAT and CDR2 is FQDESV (reference sequence). The V and J ends lost 5 bases and 7 bases respectively, with 21 bases between them. The CDR3 runs to 16 residues. CDR3 bases: TGTGCCAGCAGCGCGCGAAGGGAGGAGTGGGGGAACATTCAGTACTTC. This codes for CASSARREEWGNIQYF.